These 22 T cell receptor beta chains were all obtained from the same sample, sequenced in a study of T-cell memory formation after mild COVID-19. A single record per CDR3 protein comes from TCRdb applying MiXCR to the 5' RACE reads. The table shows 250,000 to 300,000 distinct CDR3 sequences, with around 15% occurring only once. The sequenced sample was PBMCs or a T cell subset sorted from them (not recorded which). Source of these receptors: a man younger than 35 who had mild COVID-19 (a few samples of this study predate the infection). Cell type and time point are not known.

The chain is built from TRBV5-1 and TRBJ1-2; 7 bases are a match to TRBD1. Germline V gene sequence: CDR1 SGHRS, CDR2 YFSETQ. The CDR3 runs to 13 residues. After removal of 5 bases from V and 4 bases from J, the junction contained 5 bases not matched to a gene. CDR3 coding DNA: TGCGCCAGCAGTCGACAGGGTACCTATGGCTACACCTTC. The encoded protein is CASSRQGTYGYTF.

This chain joins TRBV6-5 and TRBJ2-5, with a tentative D call TRBD1 (5 bases). V gave up 5 bases and J gave up 2 bases, with 9 bases separating them. The germline gives CDR1 MNHEY, CDR2 SVGAGI. The CDR3 contains 13 residues. The CDR3 DNA reads as TGTGCCAGCAGTCGACAGTATCAAGAGACCCAGTACTTC. Translating gives CASSRQYQETQYF.

The V gene is TRBV27, the J gene TRBJ2-7, with D tentatively TRBD2 (5 bases). The V end was cut by 2 bases, the J end by 6 bases, with 11 bases between. The CDR3 covers 13 residues. CDR1 is MNHEY, CDR2 SMNVEV, per germline (reference sequence). The CDR3 reads CASSLSEGSEQYF. CDR3 in DNA: TGTGCCAGCAGTTTAAGTGAGGGTTCCGAGCAGTACTTC.

This chain joins TRBV20-1 and TRBJ1-2; TRBD1 is a possible D gene (6 bases). There are 13 residues in the CDR3. Trimming removed 2 bases from V and 6 bases from J, with 13 bases in between. Per germline, CDR1 DFQATT and CDR2 SNEGSKA (reference sequence). CDR3 nucleotides: TGCAGTGCTAGACCAGGGGTGACGAATGGCTACACCTTC. Translated, it gives CSARPGVTNGYTF.

This clonotype was picked up one time. The chain joins TRBV7-2 to TRBJ1-4; D remains unclear. The V gene's germline CDR1 is SGHTA and CDR2 FQGNSA. With 1 base removed from V and 8 bases from J, the gap between germline ends came to 11 bases. The length of the CDR3 is 14 residues. Here the CDR3 DNA reads TGTGCCAGCAGCTTAGGAGGGCGACGGGAAAAACTGTTTTTT. It specifies CASSLGGRREKLFF.

This clonotype was seen a handful of times. The chain carries TRBV29-1 and TRBJ2-5; 7 positions match TRBD2. Trimming removed 4 bases from V and 4 bases from J; junction bases left unmatched: 12. The length of the CDR3 is 15 residues. Germline V gives CDR1 SQVTM, CDR2 ANQGSEA. The CDR3 DNA reads as TGCAGCGTTGGTCGGGCGGGGGATGTAGGAGAGACCCAGTACTTC. This gives the protein CSVGRAGDVGETQYF.

To note about this clonotype: This sequence may be a read error, since a much larger clone differs from it by one base. V usage is TRBV21-1 and J usage is TRBJ2-7; whether TRBD1, the table's D call, matches the DNA was not checked. TRBV21-1 is a known pseudogene. This CDR3 contains 14 residues. CDR3 in amino acids: CASSGDRQSYEHYF. DNA of the CDR3: TGTGCCAGCAGCGGGGACAGGCAGTCCTACGAGCATTACTTC.

This clonotype was counted only a few times. The J gene is TRBJ2-3, the V gene TRBV7-2, with no clear D. Between the trimmed V and J ends, which lost 3 bases and 6 bases, there was a span of 10 bases. This CDR3 is built from 13 residues. Germline lookup yields CDR1 SGHTA and CDR2 FQGNSA. This CDR3 is CASSFGLFDTQYF. The CDR3 DNA follows: TGTGCCAGCAGCTTCGGTCTTTTTGATACGCAGTATTTT.

There are a few counts of this clonotype. The rearrangement joins TRBV7-9 to TRBJ2-1; the D is unclear. Trimming pared 4 bases from V and 7 bases from J, leaving 8 bases between. The CDR3 sequence is 12 residues long. Germline V lookup: CDR1 SEHNR, CDR2 FQNEAQ (reference sequence). CDR3 bases: TGTGCCAGCAGCTATAGTGATAATGAGCAGTTCTTC. Amino acids: CASSYSDNEQFF.

The chain carries TRBV6-2 or TRBV6-3 and TRBJ2-7, with a weak D call TRBD2 (5 bases). V was trimmed by 5 bases and J by 5 bases, leaving 13 bases between them. Germline lookup yields CDR1 MNHEY and CDR2 SVGEGT. The CDR3 extends over 13 amino acids. The DNA for the CDR3 is TGTGCCAGCAGTCCCCGGGATGGGGACGAGCAGTACGTC. Protein: CASSPRDGDEQYV.

This sequence joins TRBV19 and TRBJ2-5; D possibly matches TRBD1 or TRBD2 (6 bases each). The germline gives CDR1 LNHDA, CDR2 SQIVND (reference sequence). This CDR3 has 14 residues. V was shortened by 6 bases and J by 3 bases, with 14 bases between the two germline ends. The CDR3, as DNA: TGTGCCAGTAGGGGGGGCCTCTGGGAAGAGACCCAGTACTTC. Translating it yields CASRGGLWEETQYF. The complete variable domain, with remaining parts taken from reference TRBV19 and TRBJ2-5, reads DGGITQSPKYLFRKEGQNVTLSCEQNLNHDAMYWYRQDPGQGLRLIYYSQIVNDFQKGDIAEGYSVSREKKESFPLTVTSAQKNPTAFYLCASRGGLWEETQYFGPGTRLLVL.

The chain uses TRBV10-3 and TRBJ2-2, with D possibly being TRBD1 or TRBD2 (5 bases each). The CDR3 sequence is 14 residues long. V was trimmed by 6 bases and J by 2 bases, leaving 10 bases between them. Germline loops: CDR1 ENHRY, CDR2 SYGVKD. The CDR3 coding sequence is TGTGCCATCAGAGGGACGGGAAACACCGGGGAGCTGTTTTTT. It is translated as CAIRGTGNTGELFF.

This clonotype showed up just a few times. The chain couples TRBV10-3 to TRBJ2-1, with 11 bases matching TRBD2. J gave up 4 bases and V 6 bases, and 5 bases lay outside the gene matches. Germline CDR1 and CDR2: ENHRY and SYGVKD. The CDR3 sequence is 15 residues long. The CDR3 DNA reads TGTGCCATCAGCATCACTAGCGGGGGATACAATGAGCAGTTCTTC. Encoded protein: CAISITSGGYNEQFF.

This clonotype was observed a handful of times. The chain is built from TRBV29-1 and TRBJ2-7, with TRBD1 as a possible D gene (5 bases). The germline gives CDR1 SQVTM, CDR2 ANQGSEA. The CDR3 loop spans 13 amino acids. Trimming took off 5 bases at V and 1 base at J, with 12 bases between the two ends. In DNA form, the CDR3 reads TGCAGCGTTTTTGGGGCCATGTCCTACGAGCAGTACTTC. Protein sequence: CSVFGAMSYEQYF.

V usage is TRBV12-3 or TRBV12-4 and J usage is TRBJ2-2; 10 nucleotides match TRBD2. V was pared by 1 base and J by 6 bases, with 8 bases of the junction left unmatched. This CDR3 spans 17 amino acids. The CDR3 loop reads CASSLGVTSGYAGELFF. In DNA, the CDR3 is TGTGCCAGCAGTTTAGGTGTGACTAGCGGGTACGCCGGGGAGCTGTTTTTT.

For the CDR3, the DNA is TGTGCCAGCACCGAGACTAGCGCGTATGAGCAGTTCTTC. This gives the protein CASTETSAYEQFF. The chain links TRBV6-4 to TRBJ2-1, with 8 bases aligning to TRBD2. Germline V gene sequence: CDR1 MRHNA, CDR2 SNTAGT. The CDR3 sequence is 13 residues long. After removal of 7 bases from V and 8 bases from J, the junction contained 7 bases not matched to a gene.

This clonotype was recorded many times. This chain joins TRBV5-6 and TRBJ2-7; no definite D call. Germline V gene data show CDR1 as SGHDT and CDR2 as YYEEEE. The CDR3 is made up of 11 amino acids. V was cut by 4 bases and J by 3 bases, with 5 bases left in between. The CDR3 nucleotides are TGTGCCAGCAGCCTCTACTACGAGCAGTACGTC. This gives the protein CASSLYYEQYV.

The sample holds a few counts of this clonotype. The CDR3 region is CASSQPARETQYF. As DNA, the CDR3 is TGTGCCAGCAGCCAACCAGCGAGAGAGACCCAGTACTTC. This chain links TRBV3-1 with TRBJ2-5; D ambiguous. The CDR3 contains 13 residues. V shed 2 bases and J shed 4 bases, with 8 bases lying between them. Germline V gives CDR1 LGHDT, CDR2 YNNKEL (reference sequence).

V usage is TRBV9 and J usage is TRBJ2-3; TRBD2 matches at 13 bases. With 7 bases clipped from V and 0 bases from J, the junction kept 8 bases outside the gene matches. CDR1 SGDLS and CDR2 YYNGEE come from the germline V gene. The CDR3 has 17 residues. The CDR3 spells CASGDGTSGASTDTQYF. The CDR3 DNA sequence: TGTGCCAGCGGAGATGGGACTAGCGGGGCTAGCACAGATACGCAGTATTTT.

This clonotype has a handful of counts. V and J are TRBV20-1 and TRBJ1-2; D not certain. The CDR3 runs 13 residues. Germline V gives CDR1 DFQATT, CDR2 SNEGSKA (reference sequence). The ends were cut back, 3 bases at V and 6 bases at J, with 14 bases in the middle. The CDR3 coding sequence is TGCAGTGCTAGGGACCCTCTCAGGAATGGCTACACCTTC. It translates to CSARDPLRNGYTF.

V is TRBV10-1 and J is TRBJ2-1; TRBD1 or TRBD2 may be the D gene (5 bases each). Germline-derived CDR1 and CDR2 are WNHNN and SYGVQD (reference sequence). Trimming cost V 0 bases and J 8 bases, with 11 bases left between them. This CDR3 spans 14 amino acids. The CDR3 reads CASSESRGGDEQFF. DNA of the CDR3: TGCGCCAGCAGTGAGTCTCGGGGCGGCGATGAGCAGTTCTTC.

This clonotype was picked up a small number of times. The genes are TRBV4-1 and TRBJ2-7, with D tentatively TRBD1 (6 bases). Germline assignment: CDR1 MGHRA and CDR2 YSYEKL. The CDR3 length is 13 residues. V lost 3 bases, J lost 5 bases, and 11 bases lay in between. The DNA for the CDR3 is TGCGCCAGCAGCCAGGCCGACAGGAACGAGCAGTACTTC. Its protein product is CASSQADRNEQYF.